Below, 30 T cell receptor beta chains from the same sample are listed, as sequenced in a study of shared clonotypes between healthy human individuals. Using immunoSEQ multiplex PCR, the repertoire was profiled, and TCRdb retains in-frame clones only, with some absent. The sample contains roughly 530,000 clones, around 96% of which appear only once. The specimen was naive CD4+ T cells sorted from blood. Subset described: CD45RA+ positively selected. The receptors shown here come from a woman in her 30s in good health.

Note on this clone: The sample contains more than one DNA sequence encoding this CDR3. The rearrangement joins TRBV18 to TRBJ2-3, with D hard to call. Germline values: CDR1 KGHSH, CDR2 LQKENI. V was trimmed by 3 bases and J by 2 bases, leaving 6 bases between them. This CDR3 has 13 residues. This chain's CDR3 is CASSPRATDTQYF. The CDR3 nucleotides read TGTGCCAGCTCACCTCGAGCCACAGATACGCAGTATTTT.

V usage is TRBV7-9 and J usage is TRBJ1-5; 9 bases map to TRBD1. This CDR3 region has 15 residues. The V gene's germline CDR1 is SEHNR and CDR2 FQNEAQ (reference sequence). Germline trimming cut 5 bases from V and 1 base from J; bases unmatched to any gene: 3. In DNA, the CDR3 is TGTGCCAGCAGCCCCGGGACAGGGAGCAATCAGCCCCAGCATTTT. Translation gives CASSPGTGSNQPQHF.

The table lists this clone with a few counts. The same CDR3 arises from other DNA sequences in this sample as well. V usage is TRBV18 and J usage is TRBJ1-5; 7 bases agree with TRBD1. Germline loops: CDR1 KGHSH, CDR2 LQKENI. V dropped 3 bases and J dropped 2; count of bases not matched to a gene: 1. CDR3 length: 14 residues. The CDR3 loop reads CASSPDRGNQPQHF. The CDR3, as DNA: TGTGCCAGCTCACCCGACAGGGGCAATCAGCCCCAGCATTTT.

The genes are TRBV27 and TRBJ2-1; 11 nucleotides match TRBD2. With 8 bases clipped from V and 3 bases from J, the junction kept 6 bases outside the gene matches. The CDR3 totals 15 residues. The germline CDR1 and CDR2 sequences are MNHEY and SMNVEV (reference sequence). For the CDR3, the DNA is TGTGCCAGCTCTTCCGGGACTAGCGGCTACAATGAGCAGTTCTTC. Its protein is CASSSGTSGYNEQFF.

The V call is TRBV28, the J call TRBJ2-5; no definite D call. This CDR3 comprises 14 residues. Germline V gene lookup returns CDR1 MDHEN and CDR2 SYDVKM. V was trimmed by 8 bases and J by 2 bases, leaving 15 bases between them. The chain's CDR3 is CASAIAPPQETQYF. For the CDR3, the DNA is TGTGCCAGCGCGATCGCTCCCCCACAAGAGACCCAGTACTTC.

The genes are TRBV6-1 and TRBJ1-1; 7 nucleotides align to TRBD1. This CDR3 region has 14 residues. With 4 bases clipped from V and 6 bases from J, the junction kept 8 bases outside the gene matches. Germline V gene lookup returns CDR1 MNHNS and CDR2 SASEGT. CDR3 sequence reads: CASSASDRVAEAFF. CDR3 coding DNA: TGTGCCAGCAGTGCCTCCGACAGGGTGGCTGAAGCTTTCTTT.

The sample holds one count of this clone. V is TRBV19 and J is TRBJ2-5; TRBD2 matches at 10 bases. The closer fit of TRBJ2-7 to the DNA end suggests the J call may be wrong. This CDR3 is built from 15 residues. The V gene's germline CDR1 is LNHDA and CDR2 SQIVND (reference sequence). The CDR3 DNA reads TGTGCCAGTACTTGGACTAGCGGTAGCTCCTACGAGCAGTACTTC. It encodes CASTWTSGSSYEQYF.

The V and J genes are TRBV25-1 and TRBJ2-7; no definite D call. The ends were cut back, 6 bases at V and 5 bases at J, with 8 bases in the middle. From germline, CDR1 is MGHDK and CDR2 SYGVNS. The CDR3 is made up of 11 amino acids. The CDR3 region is CASREHHEQYF. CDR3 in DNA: TGTGCCAGCAGAGAGCACCACGAGCAGTACTTC.

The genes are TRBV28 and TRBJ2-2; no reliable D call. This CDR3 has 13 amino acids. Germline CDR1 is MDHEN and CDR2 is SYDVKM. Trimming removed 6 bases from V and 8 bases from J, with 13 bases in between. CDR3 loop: CASRLTRAGELFF. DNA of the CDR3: TGTGCCAGCAGACTTACAAGGGCAGGGGAGCTGTTTTTT.

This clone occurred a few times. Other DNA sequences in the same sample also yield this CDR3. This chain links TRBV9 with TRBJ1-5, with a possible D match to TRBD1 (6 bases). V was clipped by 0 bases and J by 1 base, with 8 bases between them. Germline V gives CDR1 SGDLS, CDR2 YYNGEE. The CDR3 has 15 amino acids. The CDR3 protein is CASSVGQGSNQPQHF. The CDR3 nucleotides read TGTGCCAGCAGCGTAGGGCAGGGGAGCAATCAGCCCCAGCATTTT.

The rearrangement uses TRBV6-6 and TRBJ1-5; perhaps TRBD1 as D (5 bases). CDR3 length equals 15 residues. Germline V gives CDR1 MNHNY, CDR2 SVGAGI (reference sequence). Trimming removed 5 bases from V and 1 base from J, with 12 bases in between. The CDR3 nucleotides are TGTGCCAGCAGTCGCTACCGGGACAGCAATCAGCCCCAGCATTTT. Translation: CASSRYRDSNQPQHF.

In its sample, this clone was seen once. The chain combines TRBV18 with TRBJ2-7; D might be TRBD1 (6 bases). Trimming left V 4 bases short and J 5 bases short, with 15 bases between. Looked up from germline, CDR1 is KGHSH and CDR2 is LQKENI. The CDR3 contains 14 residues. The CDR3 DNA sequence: TGTGCCAGCTCACTTGGTGTAGGGGACAACGAGCAGTACTTC. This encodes CASSLGVGDNEQYF.

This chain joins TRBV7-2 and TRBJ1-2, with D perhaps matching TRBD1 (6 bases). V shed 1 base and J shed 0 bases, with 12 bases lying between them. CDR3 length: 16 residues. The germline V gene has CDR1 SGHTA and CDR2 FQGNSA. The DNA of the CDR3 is TGTGCCAGCAGCTTAGTACAGGGTCTTACTAACTATGGCTACACCTTC. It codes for CASSLVQGLTNYGYTF.

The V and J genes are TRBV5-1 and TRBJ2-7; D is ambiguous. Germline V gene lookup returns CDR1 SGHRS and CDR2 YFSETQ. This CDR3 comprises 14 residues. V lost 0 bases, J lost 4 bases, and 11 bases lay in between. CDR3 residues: CASSLESAPYEQYF. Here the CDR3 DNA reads TGCGCCAGCAGCTTGGAAAGCGCCCCTTACGAGCAGTACTTC.

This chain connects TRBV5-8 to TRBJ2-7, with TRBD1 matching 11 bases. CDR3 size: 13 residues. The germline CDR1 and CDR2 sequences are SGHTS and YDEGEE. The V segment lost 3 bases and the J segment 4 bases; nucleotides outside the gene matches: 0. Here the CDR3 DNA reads TGTGCCAGCAGCTGGGACAGGGGGTACGAGCAGTACTTC. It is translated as CASSWDRGYEQYF.

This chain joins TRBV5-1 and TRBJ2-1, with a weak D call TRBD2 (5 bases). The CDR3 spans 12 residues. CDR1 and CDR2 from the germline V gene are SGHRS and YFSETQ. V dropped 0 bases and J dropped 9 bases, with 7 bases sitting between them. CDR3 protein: CASSLVEAEQFF. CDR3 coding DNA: TGCGCCAGCAGCTTGGTGGAGGCTGAGCAGTTCTTC. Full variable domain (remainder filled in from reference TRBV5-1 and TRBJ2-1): KAGVTQTPRYLIKTRGQQVTLSCSPISGHRSVSWYQQTPGQGLQFLFEYFSETQRNKGNFPGRFSGRQFSNSRSEMNVSTLELGDSALYLCASSLVEAEQFFGPGTRLTVL.

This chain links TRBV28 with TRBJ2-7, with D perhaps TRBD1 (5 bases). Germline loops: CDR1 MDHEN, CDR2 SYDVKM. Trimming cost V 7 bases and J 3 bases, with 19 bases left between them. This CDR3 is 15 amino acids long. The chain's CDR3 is CASIKGPQENYEQYF. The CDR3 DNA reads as TGTGCCAGCATTAAGGGGCCTCAGGAGAACTACGAGCAGTACTTC.

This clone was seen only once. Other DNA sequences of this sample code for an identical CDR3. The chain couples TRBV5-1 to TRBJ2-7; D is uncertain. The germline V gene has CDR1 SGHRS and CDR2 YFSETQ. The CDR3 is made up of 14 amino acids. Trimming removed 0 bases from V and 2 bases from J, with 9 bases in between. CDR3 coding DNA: TGCGCCAGCAGCTTGGCCGGCACTACCTACGAGCAGTACTTC. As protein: CASSLAGTTYEQYF.

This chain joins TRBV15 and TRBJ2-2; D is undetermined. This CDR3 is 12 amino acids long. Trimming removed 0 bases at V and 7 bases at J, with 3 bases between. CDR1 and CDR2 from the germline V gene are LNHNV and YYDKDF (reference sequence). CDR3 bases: TGTGCCACCAGCAGAGATTTCGGGGAGCTGTTTTTT. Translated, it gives CATSRDFGELFF. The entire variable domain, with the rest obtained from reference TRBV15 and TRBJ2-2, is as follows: DAMVIQNPRYQVTQFGKPVTLSCSQTLNHNVMYWYQQKSSQAPKLLFHYYDKDFNNEADTPDNFQSRRPNTSFCFLDIRSPGLGDTAMYLCATSRDFGELFFGEGSRLTVL.

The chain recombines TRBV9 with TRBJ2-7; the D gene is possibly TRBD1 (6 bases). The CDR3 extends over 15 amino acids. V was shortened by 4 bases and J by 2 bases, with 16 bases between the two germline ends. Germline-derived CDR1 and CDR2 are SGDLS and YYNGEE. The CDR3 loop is CASSISGTTTYEQYF. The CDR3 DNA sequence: TGTGCCAGCAGCATCTCTGGGACAACTACCTACGAGCAGTACTTC.

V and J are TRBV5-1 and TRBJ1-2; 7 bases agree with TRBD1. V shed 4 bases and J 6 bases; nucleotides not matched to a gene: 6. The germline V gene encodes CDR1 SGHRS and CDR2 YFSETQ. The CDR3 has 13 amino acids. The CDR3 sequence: CASSLSTGDGYTF. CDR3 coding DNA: TGCGCCAGCAGCCTCAGTACAGGGGATGGCTACACCTTC.

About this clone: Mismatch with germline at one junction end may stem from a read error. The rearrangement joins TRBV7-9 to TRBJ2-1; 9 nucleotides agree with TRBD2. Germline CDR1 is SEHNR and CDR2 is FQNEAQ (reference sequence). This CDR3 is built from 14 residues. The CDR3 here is CASRLAGADNEQFF. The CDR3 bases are TGTGCCAGCAGGTTAGCGGGAGCTGACAATGAGCAGTTCTTC.

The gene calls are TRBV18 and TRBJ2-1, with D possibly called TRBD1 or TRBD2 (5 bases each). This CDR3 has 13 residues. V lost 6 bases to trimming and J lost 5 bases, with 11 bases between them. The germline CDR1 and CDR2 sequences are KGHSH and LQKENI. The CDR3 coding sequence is TGTGCCAGCTCGCCCGGGGCCGACAATGAGCAGTTCTTC. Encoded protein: CASSPGADNEQFF.

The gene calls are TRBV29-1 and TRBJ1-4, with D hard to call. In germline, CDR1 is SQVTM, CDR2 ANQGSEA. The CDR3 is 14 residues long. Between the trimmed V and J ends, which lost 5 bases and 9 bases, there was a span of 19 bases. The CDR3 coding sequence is TGCAGCGTTTATATAGGGTTTGGGTCCCAAAAACTGTTTTTT. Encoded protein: CSVYIGFGSQKLFF.

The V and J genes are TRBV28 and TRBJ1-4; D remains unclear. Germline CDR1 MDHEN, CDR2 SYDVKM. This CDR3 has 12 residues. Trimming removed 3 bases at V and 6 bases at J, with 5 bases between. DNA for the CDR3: TGTGCCAGCAGTTTTACGGATGAAAAACTGTTTTTT. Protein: CASSFTDEKLFF.

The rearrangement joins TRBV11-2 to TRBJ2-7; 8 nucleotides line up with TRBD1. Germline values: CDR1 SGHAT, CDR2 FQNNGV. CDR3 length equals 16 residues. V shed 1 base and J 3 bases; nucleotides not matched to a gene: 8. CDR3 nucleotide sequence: TGTGCCAGCAGCTTAGGTCCGGGACAGGCAAGCTACGAGCAGTACTTC. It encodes CASSLGPGQASYEQYF.

The CDR3 DNA follows: TGCGCCAGCAAACCGGGACTAGCGGTTTACTTAAGCTCCTACGAGCAGTACTTC. It yields the protein CASKPGLAVYLSSYEQYF. The J gene is TRBJ2-7, the V gene TRBV5-1; the match to TRBD2 covers 11 bases. The CDR3 loop spans 18 amino acids. Germline-derived CDR1 and CDR2 are SGHRS and YFSETQ. Germline trimming cut 6 bases from V and 0 bases from J; bases unmatched to any gene: 14.

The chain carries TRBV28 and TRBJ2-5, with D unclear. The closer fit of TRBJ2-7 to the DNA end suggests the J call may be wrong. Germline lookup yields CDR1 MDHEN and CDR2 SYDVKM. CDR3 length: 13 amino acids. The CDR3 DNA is TGTGCCAGCAGTCCAGGACGCCAGGACGAGCAGTACTTC. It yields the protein CASSPGRQDEQYF.

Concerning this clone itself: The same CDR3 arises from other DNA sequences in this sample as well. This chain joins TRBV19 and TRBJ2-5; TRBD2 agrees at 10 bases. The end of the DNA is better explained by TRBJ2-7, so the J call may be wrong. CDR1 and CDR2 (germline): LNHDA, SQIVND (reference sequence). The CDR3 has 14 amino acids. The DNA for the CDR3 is TGTGCCAGTAGCGACAGCGGGAGGGCCTACGAGCAGTACTTC. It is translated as CASSDSGRAYEQYF.

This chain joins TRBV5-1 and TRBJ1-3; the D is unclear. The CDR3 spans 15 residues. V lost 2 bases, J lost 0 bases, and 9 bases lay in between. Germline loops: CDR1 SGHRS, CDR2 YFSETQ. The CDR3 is CASSLDRNSGNTIYF. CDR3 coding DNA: TGCGCCAGCAGCTTAGACCGTAACTCTGGAAACACCATATATTTT.